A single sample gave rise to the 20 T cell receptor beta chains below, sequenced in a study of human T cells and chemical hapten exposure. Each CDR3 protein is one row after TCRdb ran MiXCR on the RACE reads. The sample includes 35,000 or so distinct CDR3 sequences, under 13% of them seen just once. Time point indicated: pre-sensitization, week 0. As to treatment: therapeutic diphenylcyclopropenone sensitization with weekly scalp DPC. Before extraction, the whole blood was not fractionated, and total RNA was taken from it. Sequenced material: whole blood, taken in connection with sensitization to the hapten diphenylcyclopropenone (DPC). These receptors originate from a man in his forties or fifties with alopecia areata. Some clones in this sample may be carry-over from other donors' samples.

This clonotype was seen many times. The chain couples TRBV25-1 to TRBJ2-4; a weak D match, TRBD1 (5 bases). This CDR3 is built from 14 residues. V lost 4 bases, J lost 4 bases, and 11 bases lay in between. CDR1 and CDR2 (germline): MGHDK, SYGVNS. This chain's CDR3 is CASSVAGSKNIQYF. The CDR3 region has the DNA TGTGCCAGCAGTGTGGCAGGGTCTAAAAACATTCAGTACTTC.

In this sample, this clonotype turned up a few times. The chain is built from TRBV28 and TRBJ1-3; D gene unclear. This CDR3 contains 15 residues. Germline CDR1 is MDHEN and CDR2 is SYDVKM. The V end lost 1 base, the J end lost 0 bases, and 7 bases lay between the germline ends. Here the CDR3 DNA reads TGTGCCAGCAGTTTATACCAGGACTCTGGAAACACCATATATTTT. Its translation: CASSLYQDSGNTIYF.

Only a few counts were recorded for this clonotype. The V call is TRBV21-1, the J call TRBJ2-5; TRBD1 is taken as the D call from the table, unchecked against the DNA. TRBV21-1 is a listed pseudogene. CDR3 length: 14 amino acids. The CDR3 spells CASSTSRESETQYF. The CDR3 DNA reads TGTGCCAGCAGCACCTCACGGGAATCCGAGACCCAGTACTTC.

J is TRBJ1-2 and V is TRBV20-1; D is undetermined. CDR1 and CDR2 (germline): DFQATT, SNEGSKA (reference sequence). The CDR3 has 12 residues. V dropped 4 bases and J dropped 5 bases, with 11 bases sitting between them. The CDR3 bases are TGCAGTGCTACACCGGGCTCGTATGGCTACACCTTC. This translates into CSATPGSYGYTF.

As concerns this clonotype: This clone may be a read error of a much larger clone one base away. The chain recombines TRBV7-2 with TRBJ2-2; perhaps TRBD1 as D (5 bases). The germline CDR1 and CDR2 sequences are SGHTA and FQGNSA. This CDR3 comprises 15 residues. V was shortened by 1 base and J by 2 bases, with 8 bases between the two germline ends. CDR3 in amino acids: CASSLDGHNTGELFF. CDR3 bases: TGTGCCAGCAGCTTAGACGGACACAACACCGGGGAGCTGTTTTTT.

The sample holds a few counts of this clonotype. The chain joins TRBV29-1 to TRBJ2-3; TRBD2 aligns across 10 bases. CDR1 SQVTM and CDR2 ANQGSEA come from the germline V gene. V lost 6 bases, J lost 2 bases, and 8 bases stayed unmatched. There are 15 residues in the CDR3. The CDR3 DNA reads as TGCAGCGTCGCCGGCCTAGCGGGAGACACAGATACGCAGTATTTT. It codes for CSVAGLAGDTDTQYF.

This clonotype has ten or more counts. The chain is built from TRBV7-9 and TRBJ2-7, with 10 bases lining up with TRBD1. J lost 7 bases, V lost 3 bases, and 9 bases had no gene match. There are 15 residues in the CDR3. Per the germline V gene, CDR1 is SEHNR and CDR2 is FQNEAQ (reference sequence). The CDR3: CASSLGTGEISEQYF. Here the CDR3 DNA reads TGTGCCAGCAGCTTGGGGACAGGGGAAATTTCGGAGCAGTACTTC. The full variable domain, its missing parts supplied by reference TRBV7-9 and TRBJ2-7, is DTGVSQNPRHKITKRGQNVTFRCDPISEHNRLYWYRQTLGQGPEFLTYFQNEAQLEKSRLLSDRFSAERPKGSFSTLEIQRTEQGDSAMYLCASSLGTGEISEQYFGPGTRLTVT.

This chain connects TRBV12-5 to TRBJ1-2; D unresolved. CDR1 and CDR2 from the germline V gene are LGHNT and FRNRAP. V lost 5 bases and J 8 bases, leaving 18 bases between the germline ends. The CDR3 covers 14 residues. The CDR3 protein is CASGTSGPRGGYTF. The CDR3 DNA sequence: TGTGCTAGTGGTACCAGTGGGCCCCGAGGCGGCTACACCTTC.

In DNA form, the CDR3 reads TGCAGTGCTAGCCACAATGAGCAGTTCTTC. Translation gives CSASHNEQFF. The chain links TRBV20-1 to TRBJ2-1; D call uncertain. The length of the CDR3 is 10 residues. The germline V and J ends were trimmed by 3 bases and 5 bases, with 2 bases remaining between them. Germline V CDR1 and CDR2: DFQATT, SNEGSKA (reference sequence).

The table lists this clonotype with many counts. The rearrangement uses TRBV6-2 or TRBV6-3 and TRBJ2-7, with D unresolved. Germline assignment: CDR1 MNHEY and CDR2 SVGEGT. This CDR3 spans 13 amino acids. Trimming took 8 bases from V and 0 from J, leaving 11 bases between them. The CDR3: CASENPGSYEQYF. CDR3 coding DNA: TGTGCCAGCGAGAACCCGGGCTCCTACGAGCAGTACTTC.

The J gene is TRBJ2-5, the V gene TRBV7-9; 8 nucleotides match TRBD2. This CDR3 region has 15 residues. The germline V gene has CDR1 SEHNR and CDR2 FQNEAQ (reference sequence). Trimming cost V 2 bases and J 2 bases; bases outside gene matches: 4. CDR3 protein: CASSLLLAEQETQYF. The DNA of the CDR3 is TGTGCCAGCAGCTTATTACTAGCGGAACAAGAGACCCAGTACTTC.

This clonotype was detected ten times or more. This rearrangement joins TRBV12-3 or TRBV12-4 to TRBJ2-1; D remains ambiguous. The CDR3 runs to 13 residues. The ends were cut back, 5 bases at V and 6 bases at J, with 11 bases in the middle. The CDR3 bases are TGTGCCAGCAGTCCCCAGATGGGCAATGAGCAGTTCTTC. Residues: CASSPQMGNEQFF.

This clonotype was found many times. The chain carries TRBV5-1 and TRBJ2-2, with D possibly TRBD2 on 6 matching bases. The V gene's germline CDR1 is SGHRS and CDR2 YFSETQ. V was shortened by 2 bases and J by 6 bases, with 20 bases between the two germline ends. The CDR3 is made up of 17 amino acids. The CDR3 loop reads CASSFRNRGGRPGELFF. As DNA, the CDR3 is TGCGCCAGCAGCTTTAGAAACCGAGGTGGGAGGCCCGGGGAGCTGTTTTTT.

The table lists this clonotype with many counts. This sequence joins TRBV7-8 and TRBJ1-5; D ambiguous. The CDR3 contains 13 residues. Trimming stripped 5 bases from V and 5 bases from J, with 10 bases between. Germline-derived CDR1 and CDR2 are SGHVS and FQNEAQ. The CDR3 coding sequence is TGTGCCAGCAGCACTGGACCATATCAGCCCCAGCATTTT. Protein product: CASSTGPYQPQHF.

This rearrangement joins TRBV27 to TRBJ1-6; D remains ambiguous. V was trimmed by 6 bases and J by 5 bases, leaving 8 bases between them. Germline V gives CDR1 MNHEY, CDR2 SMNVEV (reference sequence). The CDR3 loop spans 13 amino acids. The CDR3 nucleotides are TGTGCCAGCAGCACCAGGAATAATTCACCCCTCCACTTT. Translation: CASSTRNNSPLHF.

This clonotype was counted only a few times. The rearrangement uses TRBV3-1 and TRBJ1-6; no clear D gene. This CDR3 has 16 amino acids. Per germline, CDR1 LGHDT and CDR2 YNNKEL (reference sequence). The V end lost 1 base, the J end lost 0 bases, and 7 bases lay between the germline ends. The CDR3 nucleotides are TGTGCCAGCAGCCAAGGCGGTAGCTCCTATAATTCACCCCTCCACTTT. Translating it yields CASSQGGSSYNSPLHF.

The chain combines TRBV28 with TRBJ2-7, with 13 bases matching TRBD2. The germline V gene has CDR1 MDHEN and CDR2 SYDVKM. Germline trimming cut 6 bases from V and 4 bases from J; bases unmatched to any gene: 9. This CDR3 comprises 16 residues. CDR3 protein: CASRPPGLAGSYEQYF. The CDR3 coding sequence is TGTGCCAGCAGACCACCGGGACTAGCGGGATCATACGAGCAGTACTTC.

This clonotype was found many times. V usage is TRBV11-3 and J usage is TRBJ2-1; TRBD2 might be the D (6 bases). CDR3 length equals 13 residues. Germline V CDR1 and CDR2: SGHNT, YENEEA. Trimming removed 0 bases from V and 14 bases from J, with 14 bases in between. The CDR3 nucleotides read TGTGCCAGCAGCTTAGATCTGGGCGGGGAGGAGTTCTTC. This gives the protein CASSLDLGGEEFF.

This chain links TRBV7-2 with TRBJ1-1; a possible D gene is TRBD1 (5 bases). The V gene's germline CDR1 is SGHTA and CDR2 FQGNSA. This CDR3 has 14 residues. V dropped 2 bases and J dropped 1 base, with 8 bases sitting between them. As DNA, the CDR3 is TGTGCCAGCAGCTTAAGGCAGGGGAACACTGAAGCTTTCTTT. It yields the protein CASSLRQGNTEAFF.

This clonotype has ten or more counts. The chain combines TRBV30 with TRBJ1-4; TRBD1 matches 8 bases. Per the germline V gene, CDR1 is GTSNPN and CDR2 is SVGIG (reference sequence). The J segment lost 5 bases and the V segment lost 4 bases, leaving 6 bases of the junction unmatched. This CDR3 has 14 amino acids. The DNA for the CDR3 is TGTGCCTGGACCCAGGGACAGGAGAATGAAAAACTGTTTTTT. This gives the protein CAWTQGQENEKLFF.